These T cell receptor beta chains were read from a single sample in a study of T-cell reconstitution after alpha-beta-depleted transplantation in children. TCRdb analysed the PCR reads with MiXCR anew, one entry per CDR3 protein. The sample records 55,000 to 90,000 distinct CDR3 sequences, around 4.7% being singletons. Source: PBMCs, mostly from graft donor cells, taken 180 days after TCRalphabeta/CD19-depleted stem cell transplant. The receptor set was obtained from a boy younger than two who had a stem cell transplant for acute myeloid leukemia, so the T cells may come from the graft donor. The CDR3 runs from the conserved cysteine through the conserved F or W.

TRBV5-1 | CASSLGQAGANVLTF
TRBV5-6 | CASSLGTVQETQYF
TRBV3-1 | CASSQRHGGMDTQYF
TRBV20-1 | CSALGQGVTDTQYF
TRBV10-3 | CAISESEPGTGELFF
TRBV24-1 | CATSDPPGQGQETQYF
TRBV4-1 | CASSQGGGGALGELFF
TRBV20-1 | CSAHDGGTGELFF
TRBV7-2 | CASSVTGAGTGELFF
TRBV19 | CASNPRGNGPDTQYF
TRBV12-3/TRBV12-4 | CASSFSGRRSTGELFF
TRBV4-3 | CASSANGLAPLHF
TRBV12-3/TRBV12-4 | CASSFEGARSYEQYF
TRBV11-3 | CASSSPSGGSTQYF
TRBV5-1 | CASSYDRVGETQYF
TRBV7-6 | CASSLNSGGAVHGELFF
TRBV20-1 | CSATRQGSYNEQFF
TRBV7-3 | CASSLGTGLDTQYF
TRBV7-3 | CASSEDRAGGEQYF
TRBV6-1 | CASSPLAGGYTQYF
TRBV2 | CASSPWTSWITGELFF
TRBV24-1 | CATSDDRGRKTGELFF
TRBV20-1 | CSAQPDTAAQETQYF
TRBV5-8 | CASSISGSSYNEQFF
TRBV7-9 | CASSGYTSGGLTYSGANVLTF
TRBV7-8 | CASSRPTSGDSYNEQFF
TRBV20-1 | CSAKEGQPRSSYEQYF
TRBV30 | CAGDRGLAEAFF